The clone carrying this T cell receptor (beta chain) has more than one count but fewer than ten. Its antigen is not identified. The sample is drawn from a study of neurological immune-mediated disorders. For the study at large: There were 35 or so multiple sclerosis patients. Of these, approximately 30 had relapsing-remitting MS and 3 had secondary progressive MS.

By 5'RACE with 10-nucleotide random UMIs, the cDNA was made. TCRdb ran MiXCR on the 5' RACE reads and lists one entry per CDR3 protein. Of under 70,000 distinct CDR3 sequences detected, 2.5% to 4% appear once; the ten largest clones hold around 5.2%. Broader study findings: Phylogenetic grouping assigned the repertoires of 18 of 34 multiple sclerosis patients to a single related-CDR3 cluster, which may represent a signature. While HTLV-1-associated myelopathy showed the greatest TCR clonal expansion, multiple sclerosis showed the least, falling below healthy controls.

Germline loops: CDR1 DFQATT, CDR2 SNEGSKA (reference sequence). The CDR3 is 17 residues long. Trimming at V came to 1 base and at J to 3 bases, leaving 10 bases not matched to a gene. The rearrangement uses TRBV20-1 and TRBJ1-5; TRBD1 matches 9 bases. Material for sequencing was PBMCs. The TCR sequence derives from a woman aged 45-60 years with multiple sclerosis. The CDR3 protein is CSARAIRTGVYNQPQHF. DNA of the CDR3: TGCAGTGCTAGAGCTATTAGGACAGGGGTATACAATCAGCCCCAGCATTTT.